Shown below are 3 T cell receptor beta chains from a single sample sequenced in a study of T cells in Graves' hyperthyroidism and ophthalmopathy. RNA transcripts yielded amplified TCR beta CDR3 regions. RT-PCR in the first round (using the HTBI primer set) targeted the TCR CDR3. MiXCR, run by TCRdb on the multiplex PCR reads, gives a single entry per CDR3 protein. The data contain some 320,000 distinct CDR3 sequences, roughly an eighth of them seen just once; the ten biggest clones take up 34%. The sequenced sample consisted of blood. These receptors all stem from a woman aged 40 to 50 with Graves' ophthalmopathy.

The sample holds many counts of this clonotype. CDR3 DNA: TGTGCCAGCAGACAAGGTGGGGATCAGCCCCAGCATTTT. Its translation is CASRQGGDQPQHF. The V gene is TRBV6-1, the J gene TRBJ1-5; unclear D gene. V lost 6 bases to trimming and J lost 5 bases, with 11 bases between them. CDR1 MNHNS and CDR2 SASEGT come from the germline V gene. The CDR3 spans 13 residues.

This clonotype was seen many times. The genes are TRBV12-3 or TRBV12-4 and TRBJ2-7, with D possibly being TRBD2 (6 bases). The V end was cut by 5 bases, the J end by 0 bases, with 14 bases between. The CDR3 is 15 amino acids. The CDR3 reads CASSKQARGSYEQYF. The DNA of the CDR3 is TGTGCCAGCAGTAAGCAGGCGCGGGGCTCCTACGAGCAGTACTTC.

This clonotype was counted many times. The J gene is TRBJ1-1, the V gene TRBV10-3; 7 bases agree with TRBD1. In germline, CDR1 is ENHRY, CDR2 SYGVKD. The V segment lost 5 bases and the J segment 3 bases; nucleotides outside the gene matches: 6. CDR3 length: 14 residues. The chain's CDR3 is CAISSEGAYTEAFF. The CDR3 nucleotides are TGTGCCATCAGTTCTGAGGGGGCCTACACTGAAGCTTTCTTT.